A selection of T cell receptor beta chains follows, all from one sample in a study of blood T cell repertoires in COVID-19. Repertoires were generated with immunoSEQ multiplex PCR, while TCRdb's copy carries only in-frame clones and drops some. This repertoire shows about 98,000 clones, approximately 92% found once; its top ten account for approximately 2%. Input material: peripheral blood. The receptors shown here come from a woman in her forties or fifties with COVID-19, enrolled during active disease. Each CDR3 is given with its conserved first and last residue. Fields, in order: clone size, J gene, V gene, D gene, CDR3 protein, CDR3 DNA. The D gene is left open where the match is weak. Expanded clones are given a class, and other clones once, few, many or no size at all.

clone size: NA
J gene: TRBJ1-1
V gene: TRBV11-3
D gene: NA
CDR3 protein: CASNPGGQNTEAFF
CDR3 DNA: TGTGCCAGCAACCCCGGAGGGCAGAACACTGAAGCTTTCTTT

clone size: NA
J gene: TRBJ2-1
V gene: TRBV3-1/TRBV3-2
D gene: NA
CDR3 protein: CASSQSRLNEQFF
CDR3 DNA: TGTGCCAGCAGCCAATCGCGGCTTAATGAGCAGTTCTTC

clone size: NA
J gene: TRBJ2-3
V gene: TRBV7-6
D gene: NA
CDR3 protein: CASSLGGRGDTQYF
CDR3 DNA: TGTGCCAGCAGCTTAGGGGGGCGAGGGGATACGCAGTATTTT

clone size: once
J gene: TRBJ2-7
V gene: TRBV14
D gene: NA
CDR3 protein: CASSQAREQYF
CDR3 DNA: TGTGCCAGCAGCCAAGCGCGGGAGCAGTACTTC

clone size: NA
J gene: TRBJ2-3
V gene: TRBV18
D gene: TRBD2
CDR3 protein: CASSSRRLAGILGTDTQYF
CDR3 DNA: TGTGCCAGCTCATCCAGGAGACTAGCGGGGATATTAGGCACAGATACGCAGTATTTT

clone size: NA
J gene: TRBJ2-6
V gene: TRBV19
D gene: NA
CDR3 protein: CASRSGANVLTF
CDR3 DNA: TGTGCCAGTCGTTCTGGGGCCAACGTCCTGACTTTC

clone size: NA
J gene: TRBJ2-3
V gene: TRBV5-5
D gene: NA
CDR3 protein: CASSLSAQLTDTQYF
CDR3 DNA: TGTGCCAGCAGCTTGAGTGCACAGCTCACAGATACGCAGTATTTT

clone size: NA
J gene: TRBJ1-2
V gene: TRBV27
D gene: NA
CDR3 protein: CASSLPGAYGYTF
CDR3 DNA: TGTGCCAGCAGTTTACCAGGCGCTTATGGCTACACCTTC

clone size: NA
J gene: TRBJ2-1
V gene: TRBV9
D gene: TRBD2
CDR3 protein: CASSVDSGGSSYNEQFF
CDR3 DNA: TGTGCCAGCAGCGTAGATAGCGGGGGGAGCTCCTACAATGAGCAGTTCTTC

clone size: NA
J gene: TRBJ1-2
V gene: TRBV2
D gene: NA
CDR3 protein: CASSARDGVRSVSNYGYTF
CDR3 DNA: TGTGCCAGCAGTGCGAGAGATGGCGTCAGGTCGGTTAGTAACTATGGCTACACCTTC

clone size: NA
J gene: TRBJ1-1
V gene: TRBV7-8
D gene: NA
CDR3 protein: CASSLDQGLTRNTEAFF
CDR3 DNA: TGTGCCAGCAGCTTAGATCAGGGATTGACGCGGAACACTGAAGCTTTCTTT

clone size: NA
J gene: TRBJ2-2
V gene: TRBV6-5
D gene: NA
CDR3 protein: CASSWDIPRKTGELFF
CDR3 DNA: TGTGCCAGCAGTTGGGACATCCCTAGAAAAACCGGGGAGCTGTTTTTT

clone size: NA
J gene: TRBJ2-3
V gene: TRBV7-6
D gene: NA
CDR3 protein: CASSLGPVSSTDTQYF
CDR3 DNA: TGTGCCAGCAGCTTAGGTCCCGTCTCTAGCACAGATACGCAGTATTTT

clone size: NA
J gene: TRBJ1-2
V gene: TRBV28
D gene: TRBD1
CDR3 protein: CASRPTGVDGYTF
CDR3 DNA: TGTGCCAGCAGGCCGACAGGGGTGGATGGCTACACCTTC

clone size: NA
J gene: TRBJ1-2
V gene: TRBV3-1/TRBV3-2
D gene: TRBD1
CDR3 protein: CASSPAGQGTSGGYTF
CDR3 DNA: TGTGCCAGCAGCCCCGCGGGACAGGGGACGTCGGGAGGCTACACCTTC

clone size: NA
J gene: TRBJ1-6
V gene: TRBV7-3
D gene: NA
CDR3 protein: CASSLGHTNSPLHF
CDR3 DNA: TGTGCCAGCAGCTTGGGACACACTAATTCACCCCTCCACTTT

clone size: NA
J gene: TRBJ2-1
V gene: TRBV12-5
D gene: TRBD1
CDR3 protein: CASGLVLGDRVNEQFF
CDR3 DNA: TGTGCTAGTGGTTTGGTACTGGGGGACAGGGTCAATGAGCAGTTCTTC

clone size: NA
J gene: TRBJ1-1
V gene: TRBV6-6
D gene: NA
CDR3 protein: CASSFTAGVTEAFF
CDR3 DNA: TGTGCCAGCAGTTTCACTGCAGGGGTAACTGAAGCTTTCTTT

clone size: NA
J gene: TRBJ2-7
V gene: TRBV9
D gene: TRBD1
CDR3 protein: CASSVGGGQGAYEQYF
CDR3 DNA: TGTGCCAGCAGCGTAGGGGGAGGACAGGGGGCCTACGAGCAGTACTTC

clone size: NA
J gene: TRBJ1-5
V gene: TRBV5-1
D gene: NA
CDR3 protein: CASSLDINQPQHF
CDR3 DNA: TGCGCCAGCAGCTTGGATATCAATCAGCCCCAGCATTTT

clone size: few
J gene: TRBJ1-5
V gene: TRBV10-3
D gene: TRBD1
CDR3 protein: CAISGGDRERQPQHF
CDR3 DNA: TGTGCCATCAGTGGAGGGGACAGGGAGAGGCAGCCCCAGCATTTT

clone size: NA
J gene: TRBJ1-5
V gene: TRBV23-1
D gene: NA
CDR3 protein: CASSHPNDIFNQPQHF
CDR3 DNA: TGCGCCAGCAGTCACCCCAATGACATTTTCAATCAGCCCCAGCATTTT

clone size: NA
J gene: TRBJ1-5
V gene: TRBV28
D gene: NA
CDR3 protein: CASSSPAAGGNQPQHF
CDR3 DNA: TGTGCCAGCAGTTCCCCCGCCGCGGGGGGCAATCAGCCCCAGCATTTT

clone size: NA
J gene: TRBJ2-3
V gene: TRBV6-5
D gene: NA
CDR3 protein: CASSYEGEGEDTQYF
CDR3 DNA: TGTGCCAGCAGTTACGAGGGTGAGGGGGAGGATACGCAGTATTTT

clone size: NA
J gene: TRBJ2-7
V gene: TRBV28
D gene: TRBD2
CDR3 protein: CASSPRLAGGYEQYF
CDR3 DNA: TGTGCCAGCAGTCCAAGACTAGCGGGGGGCTACGAGCAGTACTTC

clone size: NA
J gene: TRBJ1-1
V gene: TRBV6-5
D gene: NA
CDR3 protein: CASSSAGDTEAFF
CDR3 DNA: TGTGCCAGCAGTTCTGCGGGTGACACTGAAGCTTTCTTT

clone size: NA
J gene: TRBJ2-7
V gene: TRBV11-1
D gene: NA
CDR3 protein: CASSRGQNYEQYF
CDR3 DNA: TGTGCCAGCAGCCGCGGACAAAACTACGAGCAGTACTTC

clone size: NA
J gene: TRBJ1-5
V gene: TRBV11-3
D gene: NA
CDR3 protein: CASRGGSNQPQHF
CDR3 DNA: TGTGCCAGCAGAGGAGGGAGCAATCAGCCCCAGCATTTT

clone size: once
J gene: TRBJ1-5
V gene: TRBV19
D gene: NA
CDR3 protein: CASGEGGARQPQHF
CDR3 DNA: TGTGCCAGTGGGGAAGGGGGGGCACGGCAGCCCCAGCATTTT

clone size: NA
J gene: TRBJ2-2
V gene: TRBV29-1
D gene: NA
CDR3 protein: CSVEQGYTGELFF
CDR3 DNA: TGCAGCGTTGAACAGGGGTACACCGGGGAGCTGTTTTTT

clone size: NA
J gene: TRBJ1-6
V gene: TRBV9
D gene: TRBD1
CDR3 protein: CASNRDSDSPLHF
CDR3 DNA: TGTGCCAGCAACCGGGACAGCGATTCACCCCTCCACTTT

clone size: few
J gene: TRBJ1-3
V gene: TRBV7-8
D gene: NA
CDR3 protein: CASSLYGRDPRAIYF
CDR3 DNA: TGTGCCAGCAGCTTATATGGAAGAGACCCTCGGGCCATATATTTT

clone size: NA
J gene: TRBJ2-3
V gene: TRBV5-1
D gene: NA
CDR3 protein: CASSLVGAPTDTQYF
CDR3 DNA: TGCGCCAGCAGCTTGGTAGGAGCCCCCACAGATACGCAGTATTTT

clone size: once
J gene: TRBJ1-6
V gene: TRBV28
D gene: NA
CDR3 protein: CASSLRGSNSPLHF
CDR3 DNA: TGTGCCAGCAGTTTAAGGGGCAGTAATTCACCCCTCCACTTT

clone size: NA
J gene: TRBJ1-5
V gene: TRBV30
D gene: TRBD1
CDR3 protein: CAWSTQTGGVGQPQHF
CDR3 DNA: TGTGCCTGGAGTACCCAGACAGGGGGAGTGGGGCAGCCCCAGCATTTT

clone size: NA
J gene: TRBJ2-3
V gene: TRBV7-2
D gene: TRBD2
CDR3 protein: CASSLASGFTDTQYF
CDR3 DNA: TGTGCCAGCAGCTTAGCTAGCGGGTTCACAGATACGCAGTATTTT

clone size: NA
J gene: TRBJ1-1
V gene: TRBV7-9
D gene: TRBD1
CDR3 protein: CASSSNRDRVDEAFF
CDR3 DNA: TGTGCCAGCAGTTCGAACCGGGACAGGGTGGATGAAGCTTTCTTT

clone size: NA
J gene: TRBJ1-1
V gene: TRBV12-3/TRBV12-4
D gene: NA
CDR3 protein: CASSFHSGAEAFF
CDR3 DNA: TGTGCCAGCAGTTTTCATTCCGGGGCTGAAGCTTTCTTT

clone size: NA
J gene: TRBJ2-3
V gene: TRBV11-2
D gene: NA
CDR3 protein: CASRGSTDTQYF
CDR3 DNA: TGTGCCAGCCGAGGGAGCACAGATACGCAGTATTTT

clone size: NA
J gene: TRBJ2-7
V gene: TRBV3-1/TRBV3-2
D gene: NA
CDR3 protein: CASRVLGGDPPYEQYF
CDR3 DNA: TGTGCCAGCAGAGTTTTGGGCGGGGATCCTCCCTACGAGCAGTACTTC

clone size: NA
J gene: TRBJ2-7
V gene: TRBV19
D gene: TRBD1
CDR3 protein: CASSIDFSDRARYEQYF
CDR3 DNA: TGTGCCAGTAGTATAGATTTCTCGGACAGGGCAAGATACGAGCAGTACTTC

clone size: NA
J gene: TRBJ1-1
V gene: TRBV13
D gene: TRBD1
CDR3 protein: CASSPRQGENTEAFF
CDR3 DNA: TGTGCCAGCAGCCCCAGACAGGGGGAGAACACTGAAGCTTTCTTT

clone size: NA
J gene: TRBJ1-2
V gene: TRBV28
D gene: TRBD1
CDR3 protein: CASSIRDSYGYTF
CDR3 DNA: TGTGCCAGCAGTATCCGGGACAGCTATGGCTACACCTTC

clone size: NA
J gene: TRBJ2-2
V gene: TRBV19
D gene: TRBD1
CDR3 protein: CAATRGQGITGELFF
CDR3 DNA: TGTGCCGCCACCCGGGGACAGGGGATTACCGGGGAGCTGTTTTTT

clone size: NA
J gene: TRBJ1-2
V gene: TRBV4-2
D gene: NA
CDR3 protein: CASSMQARYTF
CDR3 DNA: TGTGCCAGCAGCATGCAAGCCCGTTACACCTTC

clone size: few
J gene: TRBJ2-7
V gene: TRBV7-2
D gene: TRBD2
CDR3 protein: CASSLRGGNSYEQYF
CDR3 DNA: TGTGCCAGCAGCTTGCGCGGGGGTAACTCCTACGAGCAGTACTTC

clone size: NA
J gene: TRBJ2-1
V gene: TRBV6-2/TRBV6-3
D gene: TRBD2
CDR3 protein: CASSLRASGGLWEQFF
CDR3 DNA: TGTGCCAGCAGTTTGAGAGCTAGCGGGGGGCTTTGGGAGCAGTTCTTC

clone size: NA
J gene: TRBJ1-2
V gene: TRBV5-1
D gene: TRBD1
CDR3 protein: CASSPGTGVVGYTF
CDR3 DNA: TGCGCCAGCAGCCCGGGGACAGGGGTGGTTGGCTACACCTTC

clone size: NA
J gene: TRBJ2-1
V gene: TRBV5-5
D gene: TRBD1
CDR3 protein: CASRAPRTGLGEQFF
CDR3 DNA: TGTGCCAGCAGGGCACCTCGGACAGGGCTGGGTGAGCAGTTCTTC

clone size: NA
J gene: TRBJ1-3
V gene: TRBV7-9
D gene: NA
CDR3 protein: CASSLTTVSGNTIYF
CDR3 DNA: TGTGCCAGCAGCTTGACGACAGTCTCTGGAAACACCATATATTTT

clone size: NA
J gene: TRBJ1-1
V gene: TRBV5-6
D gene: TRBD1
CDR3 protein: CASSLGSGGFGDTEAFF
CDR3 DNA: TGTGCCAGCAGCTTGGGTTCAGGGGGCTTCGGGGACACTGAAGCTTTCTTT

clone size: NA
J gene: TRBJ2-7
V gene: TRBV5-6
D gene: NA
CDR3 protein: CASSLRGVYEQYF
CDR3 DNA: TGTGCCAGCAGCTTGCGGGGAGTCTACGAGCAGTACTTC

clone size: NA
J gene: TRBJ2-3
V gene: TRBV15
D gene: TRBD2
CDR3 protein: CATSKPSGGVNTQYF
CDR3 DNA: TGTGCCACCAGCAAGCCTAGCGGGGGCGTTAATACGCAGTATTTT

clone size: once
J gene: TRBJ2-3
V gene: TRBV5-1
D gene: NA
CDR3 protein: CASSLYRADSDTQYF
CDR3 DNA: TGCGCCAGCAGCTTATACAGGGCGGACTCAGATACGCAGTATTTT

clone size: NA
J gene: TRBJ1-3
V gene: TRBV12-5
D gene: TRBD1
CDR3 protein: CASGLPTGVGNTIYF
CDR3 DNA: TGTGCTAGTGGTTTACCGACAGGGGTCGGAAACACCATATATTTT

clone size: NA
J gene: TRBJ1-2
V gene: TRBV4-1
D gene: NA
CDR3 protein: CASSQPTEGSYGYTF
CDR3 DNA: TGCGCCAGCAGCCAACCCACTGAGGGTTCCTATGGCTACACCTTC

clone size: once
J gene: TRBJ2-3
V gene: TRBV18
D gene: NA
CDR3 protein: CASSPPSIDTQYF
CDR3 DNA: TGTGCCAGCTCACCACCTAGCATAGATACGCAGTATTTT

clone size: NA
J gene: TRBJ2-3
V gene: TRBV15
D gene: NA
CDR3 protein: CATSSFTDTQYF
CDR3 DNA: TGTGCCACCAGCTCTTTCACAGATACGCAGTATTTT